The present T cell receptor (beta chain) was sequenced within a study of blood T cell repertoires in COVID-19. Study at large: Sources were T cells, B-cell-depleted T cells, or PBMCs; the material itself was cDNA or gDNA.

As processed by the authors: Quantification of nucleated cells was approximated via reference gene primer amplification. Repertoires were generated with immunoSEQ multiplex PCR, while TCRdb's copy carries only in-frame clones and drops some. V, J and clone size were drawn from that table, and D and trimming were deduced from the DNA. The table includes roughly 140,000 clones, over 75% detected once. Trimming took off 2 bases at V and 2 bases at J, with 10 bases between the two ends. The germline V gene has CDR1 MRHNA and CDR2 SNTAGT. The CDR3 covers 15 residues. The specimen was peripheral blood. The origin of this receptor is a woman aged 60-75 years with active COVID-19. This sequence joins TRBV6-4 and TRBJ2-1; weak D call: TRBD2 (6 bases). CDR3 bases: TGTGCCAGCAGTGACGGGGGAGGACCCTACAATGAGCAGTTCTTC. The encoded protein is CASSDGGGPYNEQFF.